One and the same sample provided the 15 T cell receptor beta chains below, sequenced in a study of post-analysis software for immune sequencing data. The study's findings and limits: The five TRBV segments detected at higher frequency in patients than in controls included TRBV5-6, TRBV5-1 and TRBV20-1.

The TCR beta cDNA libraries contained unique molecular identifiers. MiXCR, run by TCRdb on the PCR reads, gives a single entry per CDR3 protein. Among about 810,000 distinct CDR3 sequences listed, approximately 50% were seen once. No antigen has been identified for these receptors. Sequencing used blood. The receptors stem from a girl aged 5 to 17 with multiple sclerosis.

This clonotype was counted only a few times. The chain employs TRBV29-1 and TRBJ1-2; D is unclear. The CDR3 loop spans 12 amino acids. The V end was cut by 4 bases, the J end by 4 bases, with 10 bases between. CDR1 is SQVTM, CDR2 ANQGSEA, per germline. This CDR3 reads CSVGTRVYGYTF. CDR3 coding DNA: TGCAGCGTTGGGACTCGGGTCTATGGCTACACCTTC.

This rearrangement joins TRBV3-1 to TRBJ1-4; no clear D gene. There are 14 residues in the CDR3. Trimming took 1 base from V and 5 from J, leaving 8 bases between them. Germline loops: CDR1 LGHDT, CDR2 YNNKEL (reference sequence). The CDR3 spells CASSQGQKNEKLFF. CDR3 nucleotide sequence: TGTGCCAGCAGCCAAGGGCAGAAGAATGAAAAACTGTTTTTT.

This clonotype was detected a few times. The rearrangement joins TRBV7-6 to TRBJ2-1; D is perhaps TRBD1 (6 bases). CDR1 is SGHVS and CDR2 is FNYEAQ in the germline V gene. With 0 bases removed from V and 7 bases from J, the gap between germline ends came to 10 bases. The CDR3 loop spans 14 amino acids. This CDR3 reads CASSLAQGVNEQFF. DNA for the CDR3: TGTGCCAGCAGCTTAGCACAGGGAGTGAATGAGCAGTTCTTC.

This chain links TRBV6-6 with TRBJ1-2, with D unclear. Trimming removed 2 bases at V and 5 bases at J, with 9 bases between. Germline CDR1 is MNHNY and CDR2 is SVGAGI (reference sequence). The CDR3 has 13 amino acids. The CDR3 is CASSYADNYGYTF. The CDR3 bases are TGTGCCAGCAGTTACGCCGACAATTATGGCTACACCTTC.

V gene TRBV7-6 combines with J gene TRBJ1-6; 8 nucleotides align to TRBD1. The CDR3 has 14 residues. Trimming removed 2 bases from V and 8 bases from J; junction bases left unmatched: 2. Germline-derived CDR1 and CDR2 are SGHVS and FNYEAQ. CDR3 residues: CASSLPGGDSPLHF. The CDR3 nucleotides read TGTGCCAGCAGCTTACCAGGGGGCGATTCACCCCTCCACTTT.

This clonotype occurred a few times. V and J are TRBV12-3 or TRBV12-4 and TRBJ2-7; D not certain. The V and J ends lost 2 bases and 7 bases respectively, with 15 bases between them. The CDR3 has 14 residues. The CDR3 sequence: CASSLWEGYNEQYF. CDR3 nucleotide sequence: TGTGCCAGCAGTTTATGGGAAGGCTACAATGAGCAGTACTTC.

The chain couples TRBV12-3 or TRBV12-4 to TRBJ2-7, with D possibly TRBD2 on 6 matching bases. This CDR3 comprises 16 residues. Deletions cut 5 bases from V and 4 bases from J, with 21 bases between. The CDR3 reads CASSPTAYGSRYEQYF. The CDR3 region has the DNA TGTGCCAGCAGTCCCACTGCTTACGGGAGTAGGTACGAGCAGTACTTC.

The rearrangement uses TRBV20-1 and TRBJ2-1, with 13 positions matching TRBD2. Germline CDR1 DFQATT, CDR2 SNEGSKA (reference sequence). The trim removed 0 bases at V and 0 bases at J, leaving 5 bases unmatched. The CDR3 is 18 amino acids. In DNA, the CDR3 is TGCAGTGCTAGAGATATACTAGCGGGAGGGCCCTCCTACAATGAGCAGTTCTTC. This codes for CSARDILAGGPSYNEQFF.

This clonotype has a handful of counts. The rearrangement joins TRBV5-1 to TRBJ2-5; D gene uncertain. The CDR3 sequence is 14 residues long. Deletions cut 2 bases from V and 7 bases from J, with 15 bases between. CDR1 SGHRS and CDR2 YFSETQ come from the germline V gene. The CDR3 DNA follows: TGCGCCAGCAGCTTCCCCACCGAGATGGGGACCCAGTACTTC. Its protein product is CASSFPTEMGTQYF.

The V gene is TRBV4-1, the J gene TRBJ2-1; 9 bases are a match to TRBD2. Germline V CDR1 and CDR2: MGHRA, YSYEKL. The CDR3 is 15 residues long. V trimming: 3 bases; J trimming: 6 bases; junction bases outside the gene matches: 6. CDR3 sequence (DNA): TGCGCCAGCAGCCAGCCGGGACTAGCACTCAATGAGCAGTTCTTC. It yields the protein CASSQPGLALNEQFF.

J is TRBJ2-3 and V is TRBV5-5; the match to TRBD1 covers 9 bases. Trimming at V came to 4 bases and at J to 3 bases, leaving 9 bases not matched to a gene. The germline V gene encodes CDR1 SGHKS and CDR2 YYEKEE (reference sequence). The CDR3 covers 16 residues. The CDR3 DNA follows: TGTGCCAGCAGCCACACACTGACAGGGGGTACAGATACGCAGTATTTT. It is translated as CASSHTLTGGTDTQYF.

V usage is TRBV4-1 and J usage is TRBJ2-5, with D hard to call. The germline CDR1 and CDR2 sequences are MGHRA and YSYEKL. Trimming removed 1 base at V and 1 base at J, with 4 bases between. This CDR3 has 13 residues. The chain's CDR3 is CASSQALQETQYF. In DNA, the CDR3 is TGCGCCAGCAGCCAAGCCCTCCAAGAGACCCAGTACTTC.

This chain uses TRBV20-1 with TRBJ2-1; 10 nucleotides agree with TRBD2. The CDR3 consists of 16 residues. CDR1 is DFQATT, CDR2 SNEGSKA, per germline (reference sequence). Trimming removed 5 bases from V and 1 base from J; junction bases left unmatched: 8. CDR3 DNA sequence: TGCAGTGCTCTTTCGAGAGCGGGAGGGTCCTACAATGAGCAGTTCTTC. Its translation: CSALSRAGGSYNEQFF.

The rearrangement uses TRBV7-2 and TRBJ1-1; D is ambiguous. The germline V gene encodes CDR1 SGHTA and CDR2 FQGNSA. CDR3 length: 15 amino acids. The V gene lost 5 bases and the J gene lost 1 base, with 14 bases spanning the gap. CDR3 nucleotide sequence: TGTGCCAGCAGCACGACTGGACGGGGGAACACTGAAGCTTTCTTT. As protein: CASSTTGRGNTEAFF.

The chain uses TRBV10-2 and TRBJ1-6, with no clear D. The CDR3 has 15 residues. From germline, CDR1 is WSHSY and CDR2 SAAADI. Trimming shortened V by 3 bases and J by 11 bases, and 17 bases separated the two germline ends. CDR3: CASSDPEILWPPLHF. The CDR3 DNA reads TGCGCCAGCAGTGACCCGGAGATCCTTTGGCCACCCCTCCACTTT.